These 14 T cell receptor beta chains originate from one sample sequenced in a study of T-cell reconstitution after alpha-beta-depleted transplantation in children. Researchers prepared the TCRbeta library using unique molecular identifiers, the study reports. Each CDR3 protein is one row after TCRdb ran MiXCR on the PCR reads. This sample has about 230,000 distinct CDR3 sequences, with 11% found just once. Sequenced here: PBMCs, sampled before TCRalphabeta/CD19-depleted stem cell transplant. The origin of the receptors is a child younger than two with acute myeloid leukemia, due to receive a stem cell transplant.

This clonotype was counted at least ten times. This chain's CDR3 is CASKAGSTEAFF. For the CDR3, the DNA is TGTGCCAGCAAGGCGGGTTCCACTGAAGCTTTCTTT. The V gene is TRBV6-5, the J gene TRBJ1-1; no clear D gene. Trimming pared 7 bases from V and 4 bases from J, leaving 10 bases between. Per the germline V gene, CDR1 is MNHEY and CDR2 is SVGAGI. This CDR3 spans 12 amino acids.

The CDR3 DNA reads as TGCGCCAGCAGCCGCCGGGGCGGGAACACTGAAGCTTTCTTT. It yields the protein CASSRRGGNTEAFF. The J gene is TRBJ1-1, the V gene TRBV5-1, with D perhaps TRBD1 (5 bases). V was trimmed by 4 bases and J by 1 base, leaving 11 bases between them. Germline V lookup: CDR1 SGHRS, CDR2 YFSETQ. CDR3 length: 14 residues.

This clonotype has at least ten counts. The chain carries TRBV9 and TRBJ2-1; D remains unclear. Per the germline V gene, CDR1 is SGDLS and CDR2 is YYNGEE. The CDR3 runs 15 residues. Trimming took 0 bases from V and 1 from J, leaving 8 bases between them. CDR3 DNA: TGTGCCAGCAGCGTAGTTGGTGTTTCCTACAATGAGCAGTTCTTC. The encoded protein is CASSVVGVSYNEQFF.

There are many counts of this clonotype. At one end the junction does not follow the germline gene, possibly because of a read error. The CDR3 region is CASSDTGNNQLQHF. The CDR3 DNA follows: TGTGCCAGCTCAGATACAGGGAACAATCAGCTCCAGCATTTT. This chain links TRBV18 with TRBJ1-5; a weak D match, TRBD1 (6 bases). The CDR3 runs 14 residues. CDR1 is KGHSH, CDR2 LQKENI, per germline.

Many counts were recorded for this clonotype. The rearrangement uses TRBV20-1 and TRBJ2-3, with 11 bases that match TRBD2. The germline V gene has CDR1 DFQATT and CDR2 SNEGSKA (reference sequence). The length of the CDR3 is 15 residues. Trimming took 6 bases from V and 9 from J; bases not matched to a gene: 14. The CDR3 region has the DNA TGCAGTGCAAAGACTACTAGCGGGGGTGGCCCAACGCAGTATTTT. It translates to CSAKTTSGGGPTQYF.

The J gene is TRBJ2-7, the V gene TRBV19, with D possibly called TRBD1 or TRBD2 (5 bases each). V was cut by 1 base and J by 4 bases, with 11 bases left in between. This CDR3 region has 14 residues. The germline gives CDR1 LNHDA, CDR2 SQIVND (reference sequence). The CDR3 loop reads CASSIGLGEYEQYF. DNA of the CDR3: TGTGCCAGTAGTATAGGGTTGGGGGAATACGAGCAGTACTTC.

In its sample, this clonotype was seen many times. In nucleotides, the CDR3 is TGTGCCAGCAGCTTTCAGGGTAACACCGGGGAGCTGTTTTTT. The encoded protein is CASSFQGNTGELFF. The chain couples TRBV11-2 to TRBJ2-2; the D gene is possibly TRBD1 (5 bases). The CDR3 contains 14 residues. CDR1 and CDR2 from the germline V gene are SGHAT and FQNNGV. Between the trimmed V and J ends, which lost 3 bases and 2 bases, there was a span of 7 bases.

This clonotype was observed once. A clone one base away is much larger, so this may be a read error. The chain combines TRBV5-6 with TRBJ1-2; D is ambiguous. The CDR3 consists of 13 residues. Looked up from germline, CDR1 is SGHDT and CDR2 is YYEEEE. CDR3 sequence reads: CASSPTGIYGYAF. DNA for the CDR3: TGTGCCAGCAGCCCGACCGGGATCTATGGCTACGCCTTC.

This clonotype was detected many times. This chain uses TRBV12-3 or TRBV12-4 with TRBJ2-5, with 7 bases that match TRBD2. Trimming at V came to 7 bases and at J to 5 bases, leaving 10 bases not matched to a gene. The CDR3 covers 14 residues. The CDR3 bases are TGTGCCAGCACCGACGGGGGGAAGCGTGAGACCCAGTACTTC. Translated: CASTDGGKRETQYF.

This clonotype was counted at least ten times. This chain uses TRBV7-2 with TRBJ1-6; a possible D gene is TRBD1 (5 bases). Trimming shortened V by 0 bases and J by 5 bases, and 11 bases separated the two germline ends. Germline V gene lookup returns CDR1 SGHTA and CDR2 FQGNSA. The CDR3 runs 16 residues. In DNA, the CDR3 is TGTGCCAGCAGCTTAGCGCAACCAGGGAATAATTCACCCCTCCACTTT. It encodes CASSLAQPGNNSPLHF.

At least ten counts were recorded for this clonotype. CDR3 amino acids: CASSVESTGELFF. CDR3 DNA sequence: TGCGCCAGCAGCGTAGAGTCCACCGGGGAGCTGTTTTTT. This sequence joins TRBV5-1 and TRBJ2-2; no definite D call. V dropped 4 bases and J dropped 4 bases, with 8 bases sitting between them. This CDR3 region has 13 residues. Per the germline V gene, CDR1 is SGHRS and CDR2 is YFSETQ.

This clonotype showed up many times. The J gene is TRBJ2-6, the V gene TRBV12-3 or TRBV12-4; 8 nucleotides align to TRBD1. This CDR3 is built from 15 residues. The ends lost 4 bases at V and 4 bases at J; junction bases unmatched: 3. CDR3 sequence reads: CASSWTGSGANVLTF. CDR3 DNA sequence: TGTGCCAGCAGTTGGACAGGGTCCGGGGCCAACGTCCTGACTTTC.

The table lists this clonotype with a few counts. This chain joins TRBV5-1 and TRBJ2-6; the match to TRBD1 covers 7 bases. V shed 4 bases, J shed 6 bases, and the junction held 10 bases outside the gene matches. The CDR3 has 16 amino acids. Germline V gene sequence: CDR1 SGHRS, CDR2 YFSETQ. Here the CDR3 DNA reads TGCGCCAGCAGCCAGGGACAGCCCAGGGAGGCCAACGTCCTGACTTTC. As protein: CASSQGQPREANVLTF.

This clonotype came up many times. V gene TRBV7-2 combines with J gene TRBJ2-3, with D tentatively TRBD1 (6 bases). This CDR3 spans 15 amino acids. Trimming shortened V by 2 bases and J by 1 base, and 10 bases separated the two germline ends. Germline-derived CDR1 and CDR2 are SGHTA and FQGNSA. The CDR3: CASSLWGPGTDTQYF. For the CDR3, the DNA is TGTGCCAGCAGCTTATGGGGGCCCGGCACAGATACGCAGTATTTT.